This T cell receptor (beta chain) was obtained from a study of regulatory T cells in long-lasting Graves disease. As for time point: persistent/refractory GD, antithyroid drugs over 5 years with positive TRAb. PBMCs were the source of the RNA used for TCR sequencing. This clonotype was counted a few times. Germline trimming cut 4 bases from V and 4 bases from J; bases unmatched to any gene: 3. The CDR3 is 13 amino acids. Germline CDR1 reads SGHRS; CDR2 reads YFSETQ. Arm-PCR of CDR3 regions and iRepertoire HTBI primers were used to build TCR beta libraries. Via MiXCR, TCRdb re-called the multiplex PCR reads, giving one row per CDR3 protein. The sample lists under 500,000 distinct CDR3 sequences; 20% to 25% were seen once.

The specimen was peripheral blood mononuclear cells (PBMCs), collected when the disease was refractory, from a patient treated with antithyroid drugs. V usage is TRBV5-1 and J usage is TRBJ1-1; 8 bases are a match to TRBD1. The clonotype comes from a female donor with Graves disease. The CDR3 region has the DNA TGCGCCAGCAGCGCCAGGGGGCCCACTGAAGCTTTCTTT. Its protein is CASSARGPTEAFF.